This entry describes one TCR beta chain. The data were taken from a study of glioma-infiltrating T cells after dendritic cell vaccination. At the level of the study: At biweekly intervals, patients got three intradermal dendritic cell vaccine injections.

The CDR3 is 14 amino acids. The germline gives CDR1 MNHEY, CDR2 SVGAGI. The V end was cut by 6 bases, the J end by 0 bases, with 11 bases between. No glioblastoma patient carried an isocitrate dehydrogenase mutation. Produced via immunoSEQ multiplex PCR; TCRdb's table is partial and in-frame only. The table lists about 67,000 clones, about 86% of them singletons. Source: blood, taken before dendritic cell vaccination. The chain joins TRBV6-5 to TRBJ1-2, with D possibly being TRBD1 (5 bases). The source is a human donor with glioblastoma. CDR3 DNA sequence: TGTGCCAGCAGGTCAGGGTCAGCTAACTATGGCTACACCTTC. As protein: CASRSGSANYGYTF.